The TCR beta chain described here comes from a study of blood T cell repertoires in COVID-19 (dated by TCRdb to the early 2020s). Describing the broader study: The collaborator samples originated in the United States, Italy and Spain and spanned the acute and convalescent phases of COVID-19. Where HLA class I and class II types were available, the types were taken from metadata supplied by the sample provider, not from assay-based typing. The prospective study material was composed of cDNA or gDNA derived from T cells, B-cell-depleted T cells, or PBMCs. Nearly every sample came with metadata listing a de-identified subject ID, COVID-19 status, age in years and sex. Samples were obtained from the ongoing ImmuneRACE study (first 160 participants) and from about 1,300 subjects provided by 6 global collaborators. The dataset comprised deeply sampled blood TCRbeta repertoires from subjects exposed to, actively infected with, or recovered from COVID-19. A freely available public database, intended as a resource for researchers studying the immune response to SARS-CoV-2, is where the repertoires were released. What the study reported, not specific to this receptor: The amount of clinical and demographic metadata varied by source and participant and was provided uncurated.

To note about this clone: It lacks a known antigen. Per-base quality was not reported, and no clone a single base away is much larger than it.

The CDR3 goes from the cysteine to the phenylalanine over 15 residues. Only the CDR3 DNA stays, 45 bases, in frame from base 1. Trimming takes 0 bases off V and 4 bases off J; junction bases not matched to a gene: 5. CDR1 and CDR2 (SGHTA, FQGNSA) derive from the germline V gene. The immunoSEQ Assay, a bias-controlled multiplex PCR, was used to amplify TCRbeta CDR3 regions from genomic DNA. The paper's processing steps were these. The number of nucleated cells in each sample was estimated from the amplification of reference gene primers within the assay. To quantify the absolute abundance of each unique TCRbeta CDR3 rearrangement, sequence reads were collapsed and filtered. Productive Simpson clonality was computed per sample as the square root of Simpson's diversity index over productive rearrangements. In TCRdb, the immuneACCESS table is reduced to in-frame sequences with V and J assigned. These tables do not hold every clone; where another copy was compared, an unresolved V gene accounts for under half, and the others remain unexplained. D and trimming come from the DNA, and the V and J calls and clone size come from that table. Present in this sample are fewer than 50,000 clones, around 88% of which were seen just once. About 15% of the sample lies in the top ten.

The collaborating institutions used their own protocols to collect whole blood in K2EDTA tubes. For TCRbeta analysis, collaborators shipped samples as frozen whole blood, isolated PBMCs, or DNA extracted from either of those sample types. In this chain, TRBV7-2 is recombined with TRBJ1-2; a stretch of 7 junction bases matches TRBD1. The sequencing input was peripheral blood. The clonotype was recovered from a human donor in a cohort sampled during active COVID-19. The DNA sequence is given as TGTGCCAGCAGCTTAGCGTCGCAGGGGGTCTATGGCTACACCTTC. This yields the protein CASSLASQGVYGYTF.